This T cell receptor (beta chain) originates from a study of technical replicates of blood from a handful of donors. CDR1 and CDR2 (germline): MGHRA, YSYEKL. The CDR3 contains 15 residues. The V end was cut by 0 bases, the J end by 7 bases, with 16 bases between. This table comes from immunoSEQ multiplex PCR, and its TCRdb copy is limited to in-frame clones, with some not included. In the table there are over 70,000 clones, roughly 94% of which are singletons. What was sequenced was T cells isolated from PBMCs. This receptor was taken from a human donor in good health. The chain combines TRBV4-1 with TRBJ2-7; weak D call: TRBD2 (6 bases). The CDR3: CASSQEGPRAGEQYF. The CDR3 bases are TGCGCCAGCAGCCAAGAAGGCCCCAGGGCGGGGGAGCAGTACTTC.